The 7 T cell receptor beta chains given below trace back to one sample, sequenced in a study of T cell responses to AZD1222 COVID-19 vaccine. Sequencing was performed with immunoSEQ multiplex PCR; in TCRdb, only in-frame clones are kept and a portion is missing. The sample carries approximately 120,000 clones, roughly 91% recorded once. Specimen: peripheral blood, collected on day 0 of MenACWY control vaccination. These receptors all come from an adult in good health.

The chain employs TRBV7-9 and TRBJ1-5; D unresolved. This CDR3 spans 16 amino acids. V lost 1 base and J lost 4, with 14 bases in between. CDR1 and CDR2 from the germline V gene are SEHNR and FQNEAQ (reference sequence). CDR3 coding DNA: TGTGCCAGCAGCTTAGAAATACTGGCCGAGAATCAGCCCCAGCATTTT. It specifies CASSLEILAENQPQHF.

This chain connects TRBV5-4 to TRBJ1-1; D is uncertain. V gave up 2 bases and J gave up 0 bases, with 14 bases separating them. There are 16 residues in the CDR3. CDR1 is SGHNT, CDR2 YYREEE, per germline (reference sequence). As DNA, the CDR3 is TGTGCCAGCAGCTTTCGAGGCGGCAGGATGAACACTGAAGCTTTCTTT. This sequence encodes CASSFRGGRMNTEAFF.

CDR3 sequence reads: CASSLALGQPQHF. The CDR3 coding sequence is TGCGCCAGCAGCTTGGCCCTAGGTCAGCCCCAGCATTTT. The chain employs TRBV5-1 and TRBJ1-5; D gene unclear. The CDR3 has 13 amino acids. The germline V gene encodes CDR1 SGHRS and CDR2 YFSETQ. V gave up 0 bases and J gave up 6 bases, with 7 bases separating them.

CDR3 protein: CASSIGQGTTTEKLFF. The CDR3 region has the DNA TGTGCCAGTAGTATCGGACAGGGGACTACAACTGAAAAACTGTTTTTT. The V call is TRBV19, the J call TRBJ1-4, with 9 positions matching TRBD1. V lost 3 bases, J lost 7 bases, and 9 bases stayed unmatched. Germline V gene lookup returns CDR1 LNHDA and CDR2 SQIVND (reference sequence). The CDR3 is 16 amino acids. Using reference TRBV19 and TRBJ1-4 for the parts outside the CDR3, the full variable domain is DGGITQSPKYLFRKEGQNVTLSCEQNLNHDAMYWYRQDPGQGLRLIYYSQIVNDFQKGDIAEGYSVSREKKESFPLTVTSAQKNPTAFYLCASSIGQGTTTEKLFFGSGTQLSVL.

The chain carries TRBV7-9 and TRBJ1-2; 10 bases fit TRBD1. The CDR3 runs 15 residues. Trimming took 5 bases from V and 6 from J; bases not matched to a gene: 9. The germline gives CDR1 SEHNR, CDR2 FQNEAQ (reference sequence). DNA for the CDR3: TGTGCCAGCAGCGAAACTTCCGGGACAGGGGATGGCTACACCTTC. It yields the protein CASSETSGTGDGYTF.

In this sample, this clone turned up once. The chain has TRBV29-1 and TRBJ1-4; no clear D. CDR1 SQVTM and CDR2 ANQGSEA come from the germline V gene. The CDR3 consists of 12 residues. The V gene lost 4 bases and the J gene lost 3 bases, with 6 bases spanning the gap. CDR3: CSVAQSNEKLFF. In DNA, the CDR3 is TGCAGCGTTGCACAGTCTAATGAAAAACTGTTTTTT.

This chain joins TRBV7-2 and TRBJ2-7, with D tentatively TRBD2 (7 bases). The CDR3 is 14 amino acids. Trimming left V 1 base short and J 3 bases short, with 10 bases between. Germline V CDR1 and CDR2: SGHTA, FQGNSA. CDR3 DNA sequence: TGTGCCAGCAGCTTAGAAGGGGGGGGCTACGAGCAGTACGTC. Its translation: CASSLEGGGYEQYV.